These 19 T cell receptor beta chains originate from one sample sequenced in a study of blood T cell repertoires in COVID-19 (dated by TCRdb to 2018 to 2021). The library was built by means of the immunoSEQ multiplex PCR assay. TCRdb provides this immuneACCESS table in a form limited to in-frame rearrangements. Some clones are lacking; in checked studies, under half of them reflect an unresolved V gene, and why the rest are absent is not known. The sample table holds approximately 170,000 clones, of which 70% to 90% were seen once. The top ten clones comprise 1% to 1.4% of the sample. The sample was peripheral blood. The receptors come from a man aged 30 to 39 with acute or convalescent COVID-19.

This chain connects TRBV21-1 to TRBJ2-7; TRBD1 is the table's D call and was not checked against the DNA. TRBV21-1 is classified as a pseudogene. The CDR3 length is 16 residues. This CDR3 reads CASSKAGDPPIYEQYF. In nucleotides, the CDR3 is TGTGCCAGCAGCAAAGCAGGGGATCCCCCAATATACGAGCAGTACTTC.

V and J are TRBV6-1 and TRBJ1-2, with a possible D match to TRBD1 (6 bases). Trimming took off 1 base at V and 6 bases at J, with 33 bases between the two ends. The germline V gene encodes CDR1 MNHNS and CDR2 SASEGT. The CDR3 extends over 21 amino acids. In DNA, the CDR3 is TGTGCCAGCAGTGAAGGTGGAAGAGGGGGAGTGCATGGATCCCATCCTCATGGCTACACCTTC. This sequence encodes CASSEGGRGGVHGSHPHGYTF.

The chain uses TRBV29-1 and TRBJ1-4; 7 bases fit TRBD1. The CDR3 loop spans 13 amino acids. Germline trimming cut 4 bases from V and 3 bases from J; bases unmatched to any gene: 2. The germline gives CDR1 SQVTM, CDR2 ANQGSEA. For the CDR3, the DNA is TGCAGCGTTGGACAGGGAGCTAATGAAAAACTGTTTTTT. The encoded protein is CSVGQGANEKLFF.

The chain is built from TRBV7-3 and TRBJ1-5; TRBD1 agrees at 7 bases. From germline, CDR1 is SGHTA and CDR2 FQGTGA. V dropped 8 bases and J dropped 5; count of bases not matched to a gene: 15. There are 16 residues in the CDR3. The DNA for the CDR3 is TGTGCCAGCCTACCCCCCAGGGACAGAGCCTATCAGCCCCAGCATTTT. It codes for CASLPPRDRAYQPQHF. The whole variable domain, filled in from reference TRBV7-3 and TRBJ1-5, reads GAGVSQTPSNKVTEKGKYVELRCDPISGHTALYWYRQSLGQGPEFLIYFQGTGAADDSGLPNDRFFAVRPEGSVSTLKIQRTERGDSAVYLCASLPPRDRAYQPQHFGDGTRLSIL.

The chain couples TRBV7-9 to TRBJ1-2, with TRBD1 as a possible D gene (6 bases). Per the germline V gene, CDR1 is SEHNR and CDR2 is FQNEAQ (reference sequence). V lost 3 bases to trimming and J lost 4 bases, with 15 bases between them. The CDR3 spans 15 residues. The CDR3 nucleotides are TGTGCCAGCAGCTTTGCGGGGGGCGAGCGCTATGGCTACACCTTC. Its protein product is CASSFAGGERYGYTF.

The V call is TRBV4-1, the J call TRBJ2-1; 7 bases are shared with TRBD2. The CDR3 extends over 15 amino acids. V was pared by 0 bases and J by 9 bases, with 8 bases of the junction left unmatched. The V gene's germline CDR1 is MGHRA and CDR2 YSYEKL. CDR3 protein: CASSQELLGGGEQFF. The DNA of the CDR3 is TGCGCCAGCAGCCAAGAATTGCTTGGGGGGGGTGAGCAGTTCTTC.

The V call is TRBV30, the J call TRBJ2-7; D unclear. The CDR3 totals 14 residues. Germline V gives CDR1 GTSNPN, CDR2 SVGIG (reference sequence). V gave up 0 bases and J gave up 0 bases, with 9 bases separating them. The CDR3 DNA follows: TGTGCCTGGAGTGTAGCGCGGAACTCCTACGAGCAGTACTTC. This encodes CAWSVARNSYEQYF.

This chain connects TRBV4-1 to TRBJ1-5; D not certain. CDR3 size: 15 residues. The V gene lost 2 bases and the J gene lost 1 base, with 9 bases spanning the gap. Germline loops: CDR1 MGHRA, CDR2 YSYEKL. CDR3 loop: CASSQFIVSNQPQHF. The CDR3 DNA reads TGCGCCAGCAGCCAATTTATTGTAAGCAATCAGCCCCAGCATTTT.

The chain links TRBV5-5 to TRBJ2-6; TRBD2 is a possible D gene (6 bases). V lost 0 bases to trimming and J lost 0 bases, with 7 bases between them. This CDR3 has 16 residues. Germline CDR1 reads SGHKS; CDR2 reads YYEKEE (reference sequence). Here the CDR3 reads CASSLAGGSGANVLTF. The CDR3 DNA sequence: TGTGCCAGCAGCTTGGCCGGGGGCTCTGGGGCCAACGTCCTGACTTTC.

This rearrangement joins TRBV25-1 to TRBJ1-3; D might be TRBD1 (5 bases). The CDR3 covers 16 residues. The V and J ends lost 3 bases and 1 base respectively, with 13 bases between them. Germline V gene sequence: CDR1 MGHDK, CDR2 SYGVNS. The CDR3 DNA reads as TGTGCCAGCAGTGACCCTATACCAGGGTCTGGAAACACCATATATTTT. Amino acids: CASSDPIPGSGNTIYF. Filled out from reference TRBV25-1 and TRBJ1-3, the complete variable domain reads EADIYQTPRYLVIGTGKKITLECSQTMGHDKMYWYQQDPGMELHLIHYSYGVNSTEKGDLSSESTVSRIRTEHFPLTLESARPSHTSQYLCASSDPIPGSGNTIYFGEGSWLTVV.

This clone was recorded a few times. This chain connects TRBV7-9 to TRBJ2-1, with D tentatively TRBD1 (6 bases). There are 14 residues in the CDR3. Germline loops: CDR1 SEHNR, CDR2 FQNEAQ (reference sequence). Trimming removed 5 bases from V and 7 bases from J, with 15 bases in between. Here the CDR3 reads CASSNELGANEQFF. The CDR3 DNA is TGTGCCAGCAGCAATGAGCTGGGGGCTAATGAGCAGTTCTTC.

V usage is TRBV12-3 or TRBV12-4 and J usage is TRBJ1-2; D might be TRBD1 (5 bases). The CDR3 covers 11 residues. The V and J ends lost 4 bases and 8 bases respectively, with 8 bases between them. CDR3 residues: CASSSGGGYTF. The CDR3 DNA sequence: TGTGCCAGCAGTTCTGGGGGGGGCTACACCTTC.

The rearrangement joins TRBV7-9 to TRBJ2-3; D not resolved. The germline V gene has CDR1 SEHNR and CDR2 FQNEAQ (reference sequence). The CDR3 loop spans 13 amino acids. V lost 3 bases to trimming and J lost 4 bases, with 8 bases between them. In DNA, the CDR3 is TGTGCCAGCAGCTTCTTCTCAGCAGATACGCAGTATTTT. It yields the protein CASSFFSADTQYF.

V is TRBV24-1 and J is TRBJ1-4; 9 nucleotides line up with TRBD1. The CDR3 consists of 15 residues. The V gene's germline CDR1 is KGHDR and CDR2 SFDVKD. With 3 bases clipped from V and 8 bases from J, the junction kept 6 bases outside the gene matches. CDR3 in DNA: TGTGCCACCAGTGATCCGGGACAGGGAGGCGAAAAACTGTTTTTT. Protein: CATSDPGQGGEKLFF.

V is TRBV19 and J is TRBJ2-1; D might be TRBD1 (6 bases). Germline CDR1 reads LNHDA; CDR2 reads SQIVND (reference sequence). Trimming left V 1 base short and J 14 bases short, with 15 bases between. The CDR3 sequence is 13 residues long. CDR3 sequence: CASSIGLRGSEFF. In DNA, the CDR3 is TGTGCCAGTAGTATAGGTTTGAGGGGGTCGGAGTTCTTC.

The genes are TRBV24-1 and TRBJ2-7; D possibly corresponds to TRBD2 (6 bases). V gave up 4 bases and J gave up 3 bases, with 9 bases separating them. The germline V gene encodes CDR1 KGHDR and CDR2 SFDVKD. The CDR3 loop spans 13 amino acids. The CDR3 is CATSEGGLYEQYF. DNA for the CDR3: TGTGCCACCAGTGAGGGGGGACTCTACGAGCAGTACTTC.

This chain links TRBV27 with TRBJ2-7; 7 bases align to TRBD1. Germline V gene data show CDR1 as MNHEY and CDR2 as SMNVEV (reference sequence). The CDR3 length is 18 residues. V gave up 7 bases and J gave up 3 bases; unmatched junction bases: 21. The CDR3 loop is CASTFFIRVGTANYEQYF. CDR3 bases: TGTGCCAGCACCTTCTTTATAAGGGTGGGGACAGCTAACTACGAGCAGTACTTC.

This chain links TRBV19 with TRBJ1-2; D is ambiguous. Germline V CDR1 and CDR2: LNHDA, SQIVND (reference sequence). V dropped 5 bases and J dropped 4 bases, with 11 bases sitting between them. This CDR3 region has 13 residues. The CDR3 sequence is CASSDRNFYGYTF. The CDR3 nucleotides read TGTGCCAGTAGTGATCGTAACTTCTATGGCTACACCTTC.

The V gene is TRBV4-1, the J gene TRBJ2-7; 7 positions agree with TRBD2. The CDR3 sequence is 16 residues long. Trimming removed 0 bases from V and 2 bases from J; junction bases left unmatched: 7. CDR1 is MGHRA, CDR2 YSYEKL, per germline. CDR3 region: CASSQDFQRGTYEQYF. CDR3 nucleotide sequence: TGCGCCAGCAGCCAAGATTTCCAGCGGGGTACCTACGAGCAGTACTTC.